These 6 T cell receptor beta chains were sequenced from one sample in a study of CD8+ T cells in alopecia areata. Sequencing relied on a cDNA template that was reverse transcribed from extracted RNA. Generated by immunoSEQ multiplex PCR, the TCRdb table keeps only in-frame clones and is missing some. The top ten hold roughly a sixth of the sample, which has roughly 100,000 clones, about 58% seen once. Treatment noted: oral pan-JAK inhibitor, 5-10 mg twice daily. The specimen was CD8+ T cells sorted from blood, collected at week 4, from a patient treated with tofacitinib. These receptor sequences come from a human donor with alopecia areata.

This clone has only a few counts. The genes are TRBV4-1 and TRBJ2-3, with TRBD2 matching 7 bases. Germline V lookup: CDR1 MGHRA, CDR2 YSYEKL. V lost 1 base, J lost 4 bases, and 5 bases stayed unmatched. This CDR3 region has 15 residues. In DNA, the CDR3 is TGCGCCAGCAGCCAAGCGGCGGGGGACGCAGATACGCAGTATTTT. Its translation is CASSQAAGDADTQYF.

The chain combines TRBV2 with TRBJ1-2; TRBD1 agrees at 7 bases. The CDR3 has 13 amino acids. The junction had 7 bases not matched to a gene; V was cut back by 8 bases and J by 4 bases. The germline V gene has CDR1 SNHLY and CDR2 FYNNEI. The CDR3 region has the DNA TGTGCCAGCGGGGACAGTTGGGCCTATGGCTACACCTTC. Amino acid sequence: CASGDSWAYGYTF.

This rearrangement joins TRBV29-1 to TRBJ2-3; D may be TRBD1 (7 bases). Trimming cost V 1 base and J 1 base, with 12 bases left between them. CDR3 size: 15 residues. Germline V gene sequence: CDR1 SQVTM, CDR2 ANQGSEA. Here the CDR3 reads CSVEGRGLGTDTQYF. CDR3 in DNA: TGCAGCGTTGAAGGGAGGGGGCTTGGCACAGATACGCAGTATTTT.

The rearrangement links TRBV10-2 to TRBJ2-7, with D possibly TRBD2 on 6 matching bases. V dropped 3 bases and J dropped 7 bases, with 13 bases sitting between them. Germline V gene data show CDR1 as WSHSY and CDR2 as SAAADI. The CDR3 consists of 13 residues. DNA of the CDR3: TGCGCCAGCAGTGATGTCGGGACTCGAGAGCAGTACTTC. It is translated as CASSDVGTREQYF.

This chain uses TRBV5-1 with TRBJ2-1, with 7 bases identical to TRBD2. The germline CDR1 and CDR2 sequences are SGHRS and YFSETQ. This CDR3 spans 15 amino acids. The trim removed 1 base at V and 6 bases at J, leaving 7 bases unmatched. CDR3 sequence reads: CASSLLGEGRNEQFF. The CDR3 DNA reads as TGCGCCAGCAGCTTGTTGGGGGAGGGGCGCAATGAGCAGTTCTTC.

This chain connects TRBV27 to TRBJ2-6; 9 bases are shared with TRBD1. The V gene end was trimmed by 3 bases and the J gene end by 0 bases; junction bases not matched to a gene: 3. Germline-derived CDR1 and CDR2 are MNHEY and SMNVEV (reference sequence). The length of the CDR3 is 17 residues. CDR3 nucleotide sequence: TGTGCCAGCAGTTTGGGGGACAGGGCCTCTGGGGCCAACGTCCTGACTTTC. It translates to CASSLGDRASGANVLTF.